The next 32 T cell receptor beta chains were all read from a single sample in a study of T cells in women clearing cervical HPV infection. Data came from immunoSEQ multiplex PCR; TCRdb stores just in-frame clones and leaves some out. The sample data list fewer than 35,000 clones. Sequenced sample: blood buffy coat. These receptors came from a woman between 18 and 70 years old with a cervical HPV16 infection that either progressed to CIN3+ or cleared (not recorded which).

As regards this clone: Read data end 3 residues before the CDR3 end; the end is taken from the germline J gene. J is TRBJ1-4 and V is TRBV14, with D unresolved. Germline V CDR1 and CDR2: SGHDN, FVKESK. The CDR3 covers 12 residues. CDR3 residues: CASSPAVSPLFF. The sequenced part of the CDR3 DNA is TGTGCCAGCAGCCCGGCGGTTTCACCA.

Worth noting for this clone: The CDR3 is cut off 3 residues early in the read; its end comes from the germline J gene. The J gene is TRBJ1-3, the V gene TRBV20-1; D unclear. The germline V gene has CDR1 DFQATT and CDR2 SNEGSKA (reference sequence). CDR3 length: 15 residues. The V and J ends lost 0 bases and 0 bases respectively, with 9 bases between them. The part of the CDR3 DNA that was read is TGCAGTGCTAGAGATCGGTCTAACTCTGGAAACACC. Its translation: CSARDRSNSGNT. The entire CDR3 protein reads CSARDRSNSGNTIYF.

Of note for this clone: The CDR3 end falls 3 residues outside the read, so it is completed with the germline J gene. V usage is TRBV7-2 and J usage is TRBJ2-1, with D tentatively TRBD1 (5 bases). Per the germline V gene, CDR1 is SGHTA and CDR2 is FQGNSA. The CDR3 covers 13 residues. V was cut by 5 bases and J by 4 bases, with 9 bases left in between. The CDR3 DNA, read in part, is TGTGCCAGCAGCCCAGGGTGGTACAATGAG. Translating gives CASSPGWYNE. The whole CDR3 protein reads CASSPGWYNEQFF.

As to this clone: The sequenced fragment ends 3 residues before the CDR3 boundary, so the rest is inferred from the germline J gene. The chain joins TRBV3-1 (or the pseudogene TRBV3-2) to TRBJ2-7, with 11 bases matching TRBD2. This CDR3 spans 16 amino acids. After removal of 0 bases from V and 6 bases from J, the junction contained 7 bases not matched to a gene. Germline V gene lookup returns CDR1 LGHDT and CDR2 YNNKEL (reference sequence). This CDR3 is CASSQDLLAGGSEQYF. The part of the CDR3 DNA that was read is TGTGCCAGCAGCCAAGATCTGCTAGCGGGGGGCTCCGAG.

This clone is called medium-sized (0.01 to 0.1%) based on its frequency. From the germline J gene comes the end of the CDR3, since the read stops 3 residues before it. The J gene is TRBJ2-3, the V gene TRBV6-1, with 9 bases that match TRBD2. The V segment lost 3 bases and the J segment 1 base; nucleotides outside the gene matches: 5. The CDR3 runs 16 residues. Germline CDR1 reads MNHNS; CDR2 reads SASEGT. The CDR3 here is CASSDSGTSRTDTQYF. The sequenced part of the CDR3 DNA is TGTGCCAGCAGTGATTCCGGGACTAGCCGCACAGATACG.

Comments on this clone: The observed sequence ends 3 residues before the CDR3 terminus, with the missing tail filled in from the germline J gene. The chain is built from TRBV29-1 and TRBJ2-1, with TRBD2 matching 10 bases. The CDR3 runs 16 residues. Germline assignment: CDR1 SQVTM and CDR2 ANQGSEA. Trimming cost V 4 bases and J 4 bases; bases outside gene matches: 10. The DNA read from the CDR3 is TGCAGCGTTGTTTGGCCTAGCGGGGGAACTTACAATGAG. Protein sequence: CSVVWPSGGTYNE. In full, the CDR3 reads CSVVWPSGGTYNEQFF.

With regard to this clone: Read data end 3 residues before the CDR3 end; the end is taken from the germline J gene. This chain links TRBV7-9 with TRBJ1-2; a possible D gene is TRBD1 (5 bases). Germline V CDR1 and CDR2: SEHNR, FQNEAQ (reference sequence). There are 15 residues in the CDR3. The V gene lost 2 bases and the J gene lost 4 bases, with 14 bases spanning the gap. The CDR3 here is CASSLRGAEGYGYTF. The sequenced part of the CDR3 DNA is TGTGCCAGCAGCTTACGAGGGGCTGAGGGCTATGGC.

Regarding this clone: Coverage ceases 3 residues before the CDR3 finishes, and the germline J gene fills in the end. The chain joins TRBV11-2 to TRBJ1-2, with TRBD1 identical over 10 bases. V dropped 5 bases and J dropped 6; count of bases not matched to a gene: 6. The CDR3 is made up of 14 amino acids. Germline values: CDR1 SGHAT, CDR2 FQNNGV. The covered CDR3 bases are TGTGCCAGCAGCCAATGGGACAGGGGTAATGGC. Protein product: CASSQWDRGNG. The entire CDR3 sequence reads CASSQWDRGNGYTF.

With regard to this clone: Read data end 3 residues before the CDR3 end; the end is taken from the germline J gene. This chain links TRBV11-2 with TRBJ2-2; no reliable D call. The V and J ends lost 3 bases and 0 bases respectively, with 8 bases between them. The CDR3 loop spans 15 amino acids. Germline V gene sequence: CDR1 SGHAT, CDR2 FQNNGV. Partial CDR3 DNA: TGTGCCAGCAGCTTGCTGGCAACGAACACCGGGGAG. Its protein is CASSLLATNTGE. The full CDR3 protein reads CASSLLATNTGELFF.

Of note for this clone: The read comes to an end 3 residues before the CDR3 does, leaving the germline J gene to fill in the end. The gene calls are TRBV5-1 and TRBJ1-4; TRBD1 might be the D (5 bases). The CDR3 loop spans 15 amino acids. CDR1 SGHRS and CDR2 YFSETQ come from the germline V gene. Incomplete CDR3 DNA: TGCGCCAGCACCCGACTGGGGGACTTCGATTCACCA. Translation: CASTRLGDFDSP. The CDR3 in its entirety is CASTRLGDFDSPLFF.

With respect to this clone: The junction does not match germline at one end; this may be a read error. Other DNA variants within this sample encode the same CDR3. This CDR3 is CAYTGTAFSGNTIYF. The CDR3 DNA, read in part, is TGTGCCTACACCGGGACAGCCTTCTCTGGAAACACT. The J gene is TRBJ1-3, the V gene TRBV30, with TRBD1 matching 7 bases. The CDR3 end is not reached by the read, which stops 3 residues before it; the germline J gene fills it in. The germline gives CDR1 GTSNPN, CDR2 SVGIG (reference sequence). CDR3 length equals 15 residues. The whole variable domain, remainder taken from reference TRBV30 and TRBJ1-3, is SQTIHQWPATLVQPVGSPLSLECTVEGTSNPNLYWYRQAAGRGLQLLFYSVGIGQISSEVPQNLSASRPQDRQFILSSKKLLLSDSGFYLCAYTGTAFSGNTIYFGEGSWLTVV.

A remark on this clone: The read halts 3 residues ahead of the CDR3 end, with the missing end drawn from the germline J gene. The chain uses TRBV20-1 and TRBJ1-1; D remains unclear. Germline V gene sequence: CDR1 DFQATT, CDR2 SNEGSKA (reference sequence). This CDR3 has 14 amino acids. Deletions cut 6 bases from V and 1 base from J, with 15 bases between. The CDR3 sequence: CSASRSQSNTEAFF. Incomplete CDR3 DNA: TGCAGTGCATCCCGCTCGCAGTCGAACACTGAA.

As for this clone: The read stops 3 residues short of the end of the CDR3; the missing end is completed from the germline J gene. The chain employs TRBV20-1 and TRBJ2-7; 7 bases align to TRBD1. The CDR3 consists of 14 residues. The trim removed 6 bases at V and 0 bases at J, leaving 8 bases unmatched. The germline V gene has CDR1 DFQATT and CDR2 SNEGSKA (reference sequence). The CDR3 sequence is CSAYPWDSSYEQYF. The CDR3 bases that were read are TGCAGTGCCTACCCATGGGACAGCTCCTACGAG.

About this clone: The read halts 3 residues ahead of the CDR3 end, with the missing end drawn from the germline J gene. This chain uses TRBV12-3 or TRBV12-4 with TRBJ2-2; no reliable D call. The CDR3 loop spans 15 amino acids. V lost 6 bases, J lost 5 bases, and 16 bases lay in between. Partial CDR3 DNA: TGTGCCAGCAGCCGTCTTCGAGTCGGGACCGGGGAG. It encodes CASSRLRVGTGE. The entire CDR3 sequence reads CASSRLRVGTGELFF.

About this clone: Read coverage stops 3 residues before the CDR3 terminus; the germline J gene supplies the remainder. The V call is TRBV11-2, the J call TRBJ2-6; a weak D match, TRBD1 (5 bases). The CDR3 has 15 amino acids. Germline V gene sequence: CDR1 SGHAT, CDR2 FQNNGV. Trimming removed 1 base at V and 2 bases at J, with 6 bases between. The CDR3 reads CASSLVGAGANVLTF. The DNA read from the CDR3 is TGTGCCAGCAGCTTAGTAGGGGCTGGGGCCAACGTC.

Note on this clone: The missing CDR3 end, 3 residues past where the read stops, is filled in from the germline J gene. The V call is TRBV20-1, the J call TRBJ2-7, with 9 bases that match TRBD2. Germline assignment: CDR1 DFQATT and CDR2 SNEGSKA (reference sequence). This CDR3 has 15 amino acids. Trimming took 6 bases from V and 6 from J; bases not matched to a gene: 15. This chain's CDR3 is CSATTLAGRSSEQYF. Incomplete CDR3 DNA: TGCAGTGCAACCACCCTAGCGGGACGATCGAGCGAG.

Notes on this clone: The observed sequence ends 3 residues before the CDR3 terminus, with the missing tail filled in from the germline J gene. The rearrangement joins TRBV6-2 or TRBV6-3 to TRBJ2-3; D is unresolved. CDR1 is MNHEY and CDR2 is SVGEGT in the germline V gene. The CDR3 totals 14 residues. The CDR3 reads CASTPGQIYQPQYF. The sequenced CDR3 bases are TGTGCCAGCACCCCAGGTCAAATTTACCAGCCG.

Comment on this clone: The CDR3 end is not reached by the read, which stops 3 residues before it; the germline J gene fills it in. The chain recombines TRBV20-1 with TRBJ2-1; 12 nucleotides align to TRBD2. The V gene end was trimmed by 5 bases and the J gene end by 4 bases; junction bases not matched to a gene: 6. The V gene's germline CDR1 is DFQATT and CDR2 SNEGSKA (reference sequence). The CDR3 sequence is 15 residues long. CDR3 residues: CSAGSSGGVYNEQFF. The CDR3 bases that were read are TGCAGTGCTGGCTCTAGCGGGGGGGTATACAATGAG.

Worth noting for this clone: Read sequence stops 3 residues before the CDR3 end, and the germline J gene provides the missing end. V is TRBV7-2 and J is TRBJ1-2; the match to TRBD1 covers 7 bases. The CDR3 sequence is 13 residues long. Germline V gene lookup returns CDR1 SGHTA and CDR2 FQGNSA. The CDR3 sequence is CASSWGTVQGYTF. The covered CDR3 bases are TGTGCCAGCAGCTGGGGGACAGTACAGGGC.

With respect to this clone: The CDR3 is cut off 3 residues early in the read; its end comes from the germline J gene. Other DNA variants within this sample encode the same CDR3. This chain joins TRBV5-6 and TRBJ2-7; 8 bases map to TRBD2. The junction had 8 bases not matched to a gene; V was cut back by 4 bases and J by 2 bases. This CDR3 is 15 amino acids long. Germline assignment: CDR1 SGHDT and CDR2 YYEEEE. The DNA read from the CDR3 is TGTGCCAGCAGCCGTCTCGCGGGGGGAACCTACGAG. It specifies CASSRLAGGTYE. The entire CDR3 reads CASSRLAGGTYEQYF. The full variable domain, completed using reference TRBV5-6 and TRBJ2-7, is DAGVTQSPTHLIKTRGQQVTLRCSPKSGHDTVSWYQQALGQGPQFIFQYYEEEERQRGNFPDRFSGHQFPNYSSELNVNALLLGDSALYLCASSRLAGGTYEQYFGPGTRLTVT.

In regard to this clone: The read terminates 3 residues before the CDR3 end, so the remaining end is supplied by the germline J gene. The chain links TRBV18 to TRBJ2-3; D is perhaps TRBD1 (5 bases). The CDR3 length is 11 residues. CDR1 and CDR2 from the germline V gene are KGHSH and LQKENI. Incomplete CDR3 DNA: TGTGCCAGCTCCCGACAGAACTCG. Residues: CASSRQNS. The full CDR3 sequence reads CASSRQNSQYF.

A note on this clone: The CDR3 end lies 3 residues beyond the end of the read and is filled in from the germline J gene. The chain employs TRBV10-3 and TRBJ2-1; D may be TRBD2 (7 bases). Germline V gene sequence: CDR1 ENHRY, CDR2 SYGVKD. CDR3 length: 15 residues. Trimming cost V 5 bases and J 4 bases, with 15 bases left between them. CDR3: CAISLGGGRYNEQFF. The CDR3 DNA, read in part, is TGTGCCATCAGTCTGGGAGGGGGACGGTACAATGAG.

As to this clone: The missing CDR3 end, 3 residues past where the read stops, is filled in from the germline J gene. The chain carries TRBV7-8 and TRBJ1-2; tentative D call: TRBD1 (6 bases). The CDR3 runs 16 residues. Germline lookup yields CDR1 SGHVS and CDR2 FQNEAQ. The sequenced CDR3 bases are TGTGCCAGCAGCTTAGAGGGGGGGCCTACCTCTAACGGC. The encoded protein is CASSLEGGPTSNG. The CDR3, in full, reads CASSLEGGPTSNGYTF. Together with reference TRBV7-8 and TRBJ1-2, the CDR3 gives the full variable domain: GAGVSQSPRYKVAKRGQDVALRCDPISGHVSLFWYQQALGQGPEFLTYFQNEAQLDKSGLPSDRFFAERPEGSVSTLKIQRTQQEDSAVYLCASSLEGGPTSNGYTFGSGTRLTVV.

CDR3 DNA (partial): TGTGCCAGCAGCCAAAGCCCTTGGTATAGCAATGAG. Protein sequence: CASSQSPWYSNE. The whole CDR3 protein is CASSQSPWYSNEQFF. The chain uses TRBV12-3 or TRBV12-4 and TRBJ2-1; D is ambiguous. The CDR3 goes on 3 residues after the read ends, and that part is filled in from the germline J gene. The CDR3 contains 15 residues. Trimming stripped 6 bases from V and 6 bases from J, with 18 bases between.

Points on this clone: The read ends 3 residues shy of where the CDR3 ends; the end is completed using the germline J gene. The chain couples TRBV7-2 to TRBJ2-3; the match to TRBD2 covers 7 bases. CDR1 and CDR2 from the germline V gene are SGHTA and FQGNSA. There are 14 residues in the CDR3. With V trimmed by 5 bases and J by 1 base, 3 bases remained unmatched. The covered CDR3 bases are TGTGCCAGCAGCCCCGCGGGGGGCACAGATACG. It yields the protein CASSPAGGTDT. The full CDR3 protein is CASSPAGGTDTQYF.

Concerning this clone: The observed sequence ends 3 residues before the CDR3 terminus, with the missing tail filled in from the germline J gene. The chain uses TRBV7-9 and TRBJ2-7; a weak D match, TRBD2 (5 bases). V was pared by 6 bases and J by 6 bases, with 15 bases between. The CDR3 sequence is 13 residues long. The germline V gene encodes CDR1 SEHNR and CDR2 FQNEAQ (reference sequence). This CDR3 is CASRLTPGSEQYF. The covered CDR3 bases are TGTGCCAGCAGATTAACCCCGGGGAGCGAG.

CDR3 sequence reads: CASSSLQGRKLFF. Incomplete CDR3 DNA: TGTGCCAGCAGCTCACTACAGGGGAGGAAA. The genes are TRBV11-3 and TRBJ1-4; TRBD1 matches 7 bases. The read is 3 residues too short to cover the CDR3 end, so that end is filled in from the germline J gene. CDR1 is SGHNT and CDR2 is YENEEA in the germline V gene. CDR3 length: 13 residues.

As concerns this clone: The DNA ends 3 residues before the CDR3 does, and the rest of the CDR3 is filled in from the germline J gene. V and J are TRBV10-3 and TRBJ2-5; 9 bases align to TRBD2. Germline V gives CDR1 ENHRY, CDR2 SYGVKD. The CDR3 length is 15 residues. V shed 1 base, J shed 5 bases, and the junction held 5 bases outside the gene matches. This CDR3 reads CAISEFFTSGETQYF. CDR3 DNA (partial): TGTGCCATCAGTGAGTTCTTCACTAGCGGGGAGACC.

To note about this clone: The read falls 3 residues short of the CDR3 end, and the missing part is taken from the germline J gene. The chain couples TRBV14 to TRBJ2-2; D ambiguous. V was trimmed by 4 bases and J by 8 bases, leaving 8 bases between them. In germline, CDR1 is SGHDN, CDR2 FVKESK. The CDR3 covers 12 residues. The covered CDR3 bases are TGTGCCAGCAGCCTGGCGGTGGGGGAG. Encoded protein: CASSLAVGE. The whole CDR3 protein reads CASSLAVGELFF.

Comment on this clone: The CDR3 end lies 3 residues beyond the end of the read and is filled in from the germline J gene. The chain joins TRBV7-6 to TRBJ1-4; TRBD1 matches 7 bases. The germline V gene has CDR1 SGHVS and CDR2 FNYEAQ. The CDR3 has 15 residues. CDR3 sequence reads: CASSQGGSYNSPLFF. Partial CDR3 DNA: TGTGCCAGCAGCCAAGGGGGCTCCTATAATTCACCA.

In regard to this clone: The read ends 3 residues early relative to the CDR3; the germline J gene fills the gap. V and J are TRBV12-3 or TRBV12-4 and TRBJ2-7; D is ambiguous. Between the trimmed V and J ends, which lost 5 bases and 5 bases, there was a span of 7 bases. The CDR3 extends over 11 amino acids. CDR3 region: CASSLLHEQYF. Partial CDR3 DNA: TGTGCCAGCAGTCTCCTTCACGAG.

Points on this clone: The CDR3 end falls 3 residues outside the read, so it is completed with the germline J gene. The rearrangement uses TRBV6-2 or TRBV6-3 and TRBJ2-5, with TRBD2 matching over 8 bases. Germline CDR1 is MNHEY and CDR2 is SVGEGT. The CDR3 has 14 amino acids. The CDR3 here is CASSHSGAWDTQYF. CDR3 DNA, as far as it was read: TGTGCCAGCAGCCATAGCGGGGCATGGGATACC.